The rows below give T cell receptor beta chains drawn from one sample of a study of cytomegalovirus exposure and HLA in healthy donors. Libraries were prepared by immunoSEQ multiplex PCR; TCRdb keeps only in-frame clonotypes and omits some of them. The repertoire holds tens of thousands of clones, with around 82% as singletons. The specimen sequenced was PBMCs. These receptors originate from a female donor in good health and CMV-seronegative. Each CDR3 is given with its conserved first and last residue. A D gene is named only where the DNA matches it firmly. Not every row has a clone size; where given, it reads once, few, many or a size class.

d_call,clone_size,v_call,j_call,cdr3_nt,cdr3_aa
TRBD1,-,TRBV19,TRBJ1-2,TGTGCCAGTAGTAGCGGGACAGAGTATGGCTACACCTTC,CASSSGTEYGYTF
TRBD1,-,TRBV2,TRBJ1-2,TGTGCCAGCATTCCTCCCCATTGGGACAGCTTAAACTATGGCTACACCTTC,CASIPPHWDSLNYGYTF
-,-,TRBV7-2,TRBJ2-7,TGTGCCAGCAGCCCTCTGGCAGGTGGAAGCGAGCAGTACTTC,CASSPLAGGSEQYF
-,-,TRBV4-2,TRBJ1-6,TGTGCCAGCAGTCCGACCGGGGTGGGATCACCCCTCCACTTT,CASSPTGVGSPLHF
TRBD1,-,TRBV5-4,TRBJ1-1,TGTGCCAGCAGCTTGCAAGTGACAGGGGGAACTGAAGCTTTCTTT,CASSLQVTGGTEAFF
-,-,TRBV25-1,TRBJ2-7,TGTGCCAGCAGTGAAGGGTCCGACAGAAGCTCCTACGAGCAGTACTTC,CASSEGSDRSSYEQYF
-,-,TRBV4-2,TRBJ2-3,TGTGCCAGCACCCAAGTACGGGGTAGCACAGATACGCAGTATTTT,CASTQVRGSTDTQYF
TRBD2,-,TRBV6-4,TRBJ2-3,TGTGCCAGCAGTGACTCGGCGGGGGGCAGCACAGATACGCAGTATTTT,CASSDSAGGSTDTQYF
TRBD1,few,TRBV2,TRBJ2-2,TGTGCCAGCAGTCCCGGACAGGGGGCTTTCACCGGGGAGCTGTTTTTT,CASSPGQGAFTGELFF
TRBD1,-,TRBV5-5,TRBJ1-1,TGTGCCAGCAGCTCGACAGGGGGCTTGAACACTGAAGCTTTCTTT,CASSSTGGLNTEAFF
-,-,TRBV4-1,TRBJ1-1,TGCGCCAGCAGCCAAGAATTTCAGGGTAGAGCTGAGAACACTGAAGCTTTCTTT,CASSQEFQGRAENTEAFF
-,-,TRBV29-1,TRBJ1-2,TGCAGCGTTGAGGGGCGGGGGAACTATGGCTACACCTTC,CSVEGRGNYGYTF
-,-,TRBV5-1,TRBJ2-1,TGCGCCAGCAGGCTTTCGGGGGACCCCTACAATGAGCAGTTCTTC,CASRLSGDPYNEQFF
-,-,TRBV30,TRBJ1-1,TGTGCCTGGAGTGTCGGCAGGGGACACACTGAAGCTTTCTTT,CAWSVGRGHTEAFF
TRBD1,-,TRBV6-1,TRBJ1-2,TGTGCCAGCAGTCATACAGGGGGCGGGAACTATGGCTACACCTTC,CASSHTGGGNYGYTF
TRBD2,-,TRBV29-1,TRBJ2-5,TGCAGCGGGAGAGGGACTAGCGTGTCAGAGACCCAGTACTTC,CSGRGTSVSETQYF
-,-,TRBV27,TRBJ1-2,TGTGCCAGCAGGCTGGGGGCAGGGAAGGCCATTGGTGGCTACACCTTC,CASRLGAGKAIGGYTF
TRBD1,once,TRBV7-8,TRBJ1-6,TGTGCCAGCAGCCACCCCGCCGGGACAGGGGAGGAAGTCTCCTATAATTCACCCCTCCACTTT,CASSHPAGTGEEVSYNSPLHF
TRBD2,-,TRBV18,TRBJ2-7,TGTGCCAGCTCACCACTCGTAGCGGGGGGGCCCTACGAGCAGTACTTC,CASSPLVAGGPYEQYF
TRBD1,-,TRBV27,TRBJ1-6,TGTGCCAGCAGACGGGGTACAGGGGGCGCGGGTATCTCACCCCTCCACTTT,CASRRGTGGAGISPLHF
-,few,TRBV11-2,TRBJ2-7,TGTGCCAGCAGCCAGGACGGGGACTCCTACGAGCAGTACTTC,CASSQDGDSYEQYF
-,-,TRBV11-3,TRBJ2-1,TGTGCCAGCAGCTTCACAGGTTCTGGTTCCACTTACAATGAGCAGTTCTTC,CASSFTGSGSTYNEQFF
TRBD1,-,TRBV11-2,TRBJ2-2,TGTGCCAGCGGGACAGGGATCGGCGGGGAGCTGTTTTTT,CASGTGIGGELFF
-,-,TRBV19,TRBJ1-5,TGTGCCAGTAGTATCTTGACTGCGACTAGCAATCAGCCCCAGCATTTT,CASSILTATSNQPQHF
TRBD1,few,TRBV2,TRBJ1-2,TGTGCCAGCAGTTCGACAGGGAACTATGGCTACACCTTC,CASSSTGNYGYTF
TRBD1,-,TRBV6-4,TRBJ2-2,TGTGCCAGCAGGGACAGGGGCCGACGGGACACCGGGGAGCTGTTTTTT,CASRDRGRRDTGELFF
-,-,TRBV5-1,TRBJ1-1,TGCGCCAGCAGCTTGGTGCCGGGGTACACTGAAGCTTTCTTT,CASSLVPGYTEAFF
-,-,TRBV7-2,TRBJ1-4,TGTGCCAGCAGCTCGTCCACGGGGACAACTAATGAAAAACTGTTTTTT,CASSSSTGTTNEKLFF
-,once,TRBV5-1,TRBJ2-3,TGCGCCAGCAGCTTGGCACCAGGGGAAGGCACAGATACGCAGTATTTT,CASSLAPGEGTDTQYF
-,-,TRBV5-1,TRBJ2-5,TGCGCCAGCAGCTTGGACCAGGGGCTTGAAGAGCAGTACTTC,CASSLDQGLEEQYF
TRBD2,-,TRBV18,TRBJ2-1,TGTGCCAGCTCACCAGGGATAGCGGGGTATGAGCAGTTCTTC,CASSPGIAGYEQFF
-,-,TRBV7-9,TRBJ1-1,TGTGCCAGCAGCTTTGTAGTCATGCACACTGAAGCTTTCTTT,CASSFVVMHTEAFF
-,-,TRBV5-1,TRBJ2-1,TGCGCCAGCTGGAAGGGAGACGAATACAATGAGCAGTTCTTC,CASWKGDEYNEQFF
-,-,TRBV6-5,TRBJ1-5,TGTGCCAGCAGTTACGGGAGCGGCAATCAGCCCCAGCATTTT,CASSYGSGNQPQHF
-,-,TRBV5-1,TRBJ1-1,TGCGCCAGCAGCTTCCGGGATACAACATCGGGCACTGAAGCTTTCTTT,CASSFRDTTSGTEAFF
-,-,TRBV5-1,TRBJ2-3,TGCGCCAGCAGCTTGACACCCCGTGGTCCTGATACGCAGTATTTT,CASSLTPRGPDTQYF
-,-,TRBV7-6,TRBJ1-5,TGTGCCAGCAGCCCCGGCAACAGCAATAGCAATCAGCCCCAGCATTTT,CASSPGNSNSNQPQHF
-,-,TRBV9,TRBJ1-2,TGTGCCAGCAGCGCAGAGGACAGTGGGAACTATGGCTACACCTTC,CASSAEDSGNYGYTF
-,-,TRBV7-2,TRBJ1-6,TGTGCCAGCAGCCTACTGGGGGGGTACAATAATTCACCCCTCCACTTT,CASSLLGGYNNSPLHF
-,-,TRBV11-1,TRBJ2-2,TGTGCCAGCAGCTCTCCGTCCGGGGAGCTGTTTTTT,CASSSPSGELFF
TRBD1,-,TRBV5-1,TRBJ2-5,TGCGCCAGCAGCAAAGGACAGGGTGGCAAATTCGGAGAGACCCAGTACTTC,CASSKGQGGKFGETQYF
-,-,TRBV5-1,TRBJ2-7,TGCGCCAGCAGCTTTAGCAGGGGTGGCTACGAGCAGTACTTC,CASSFSRGGYEQYF
-,once,TRBV7-2,TRBJ2-3,TGTGCCAGCAGCTTACCTGGTCAGCGGTCCATGGATACGCAGTATTTT,CASSLPGQRSMDTQYF
-,-,TRBV5-1,TRBJ1-2,TGCGCCAGCAGCTTGTTTTTTTGGGACACGGACAACTATGGCTACACCTTC,CASSLFFWDTDNYGYTF
TRBD1,-,TRBV27,TRBJ1-4,TGTGCCAGCAGTCTCCGGGACAGGGTCGGCGAAAAACTGTTTTTT,CASSLRDRVGEKLFF
TRBD2,few,TRBV4-3,TRBJ2-3,TGCGCCAGCAGCCAAGATCTTCGGGGGGTCCCTACTTATACGCAGTATTTT,CASSQDLRGVPTYTQYF
-,-,TRBV28,TRBJ1-2,TGTGCCAGCAGTCCCGGGGGGGAAGTGTTAGGCTACACCTTC,CASSPGGEVLGYTF
-,once,TRBV5-6,TRBJ1-3,TGTGCCAGCAGCTTGCTCTCTGGAAACACCATATATTTT,CASSLLSGNTIYF
-,-,TRBV5-1,TRBJ2-3,TGCGCCAGCAGCTTCCCGGCGGGGCGGACTAGCACAGATACGCAGTATTTT,CASSFPAGRTSTDTQYF
-,-,TRBV5-1,TRBJ1-1,TGCGCCAGCAGCGCCGACTCGGGGACTAAAGCTTTCTTT,CASSADSGTKAFF
-,once,TRBV15,TRBJ2-7,TGTGCCACCAGCAGAGGTCGGGGGATGGAATACGAGCAGTACTTC,CATSRGRGMEYEQYF
-,few,TRBV28,TRBJ1-1,TGTGCCAGCAGACTCGAACGGGAAGGTAAAGAAGCTTTCTTT,CASRLEREGKEAFF